Listed here is a single T cell receptor (beta chain). The CDR3 has 13 residues. V lost 3 bases and J 2 bases, leaving 10 bases between the germline ends. CDR1 is GTSNPN, CDR2 SVGIG, per germline (reference sequence). Reverse transcription of about 0.45 to 1 ug RNA was carried out with random hexamers. Amplification of TCR beta CDR3 by immunoSEQ multiplex PCR spanned 54 Vbeta and 13 Jbeta. From the immunoSEQ multiplex PCR reads, TCRdb called clonotypes with MiXCR, one entry per CDR3 protein. The data show over 150,000 distinct CDR3 sequences, roughly 92% seen once. This record comes from a study of CD8 T cells in Susac syndrome.

The sample taken for sequencing was CD4+ T cells from PBMCs. The rearrangement joins TRBV30 to TRBJ1-1, with a weak D call TRBD1 (5 bases). This sequence originates from a human donor with multiple sclerosis. CDR3 coding DNA: TGTGCCTGGAGCGGGGACTATAACACTGAAGCTTTCTTT. Its protein product is CAWSGDYNTEAFF.